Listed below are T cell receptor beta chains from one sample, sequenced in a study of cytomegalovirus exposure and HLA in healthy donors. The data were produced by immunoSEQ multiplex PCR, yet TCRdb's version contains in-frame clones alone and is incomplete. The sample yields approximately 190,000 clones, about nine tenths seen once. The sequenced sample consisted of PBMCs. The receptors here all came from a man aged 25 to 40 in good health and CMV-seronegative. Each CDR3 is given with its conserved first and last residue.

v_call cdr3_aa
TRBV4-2 CASSQDLRGDTQYF
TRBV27 CASYGLAGRNEQFF
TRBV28 CASSLYSGGPNEQFF
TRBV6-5 CASSAFFGQGYF
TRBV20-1 CSASIRDTQYF
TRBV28 CVSSLAGPRTDTQYF
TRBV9 CASSLGTGIRYEQYF
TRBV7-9 CSSSLDSAGLGGELFF
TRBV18 CASPPPGAEGYGYTF
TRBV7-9 CASSLTDTQYF
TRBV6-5 CASSYSAGVHETQYF
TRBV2 CASSKTSGAAYEQYF
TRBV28 CASSFYRDWPWEQYF
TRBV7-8 CASSTDRPGSYEQYF
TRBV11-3 CASSSSPRKRQFF
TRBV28 CASSSPGTGERNQPQHF
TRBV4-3 CASSQVLRDGGGYTF
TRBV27 CASSLSTGDGYTF
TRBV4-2 CASSQSPDRLNTEAFF
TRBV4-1 CASSQDRGTQYF
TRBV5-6 CASSLRLQVMVEAFF
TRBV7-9 CASSPVSPTYNEQFF
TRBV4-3 CASSQESMDYGYTF
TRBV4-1 CASSQTSGRVVQYNEQFF
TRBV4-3 CASSQGGNYNSPLHF
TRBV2 CASSEEEGGPGEQYF
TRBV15 CATSRDRGGYEQYF
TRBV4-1 CASSQADRGSNEKLFF
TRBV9 CASSVAGGSRDNYGYTF
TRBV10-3 CAIRPPDNYGYTF
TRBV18 CASSLQGQGFLEQYF
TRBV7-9 CASSPTDRAGGYTF
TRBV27 CASRRDRWQPQHF
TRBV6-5 CASSYSGRYQETQYF
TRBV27 CASSSRDNTYEQYF
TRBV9 CASQTRGGTDTQYF
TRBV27 CASKRAGELFF
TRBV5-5 CASSFTLEIAGELFF
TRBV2 CASMRTADTQYF
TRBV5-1 CASSLEGRAGDEQYF
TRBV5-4 CASSFSVWTSGYNEQFF
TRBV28 CASSLYPGDRRIDGYTF